A single sample gave rise to the 5 T cell receptor beta chains below, sequenced in a study of glioma-infiltrating T cells. The iRepertoire nested amplicon-rescue multiplex PCR amplified TCR alpha and beta CDR3s from RNA. Each CDR3 protein gets one entry after TCRdb re-called the multiplex PCR reads with MiXCR. The table has more than 85,000 distinct CDR3 sequences, less than 30% seen once; the top ten hold just under 35%. Sequenced: glioma tissue, nonneoplastic brain tissue, or PBMCs (not recorded which). The source of these receptors is a human donor with low-grade glioma or glioblastoma, undergoing nonglioma brain surgery, or in good health (not recorded which).

The sample holds many counts of this clonotype. The J gene is TRBJ2-1, the V gene TRBV5-1, with D perhaps TRBD2 (6 bases). The ends were cut back, 3 bases at V and 3 bases at J, with 13 bases in the middle. The length of the CDR3 is 15 residues. CDR1 is SGHRS, CDR2 YFSETQ, per germline. CDR3 protein: CASSWTGEVYNEQFF. The DNA of the CDR3 is TGCGCCAGCAGCTGGACGGGAGAAGTCTACAATGAGCAGTTCTTC.

This clonotype was found many times. The V and J genes are TRBV15 and TRBJ2-5; D is unresolved. V lost 5 bases to trimming and J lost 13 bases, with 17 bases between them. Germline V CDR1 and CDR2: LNHNV, YYDKDF (reference sequence). There are 12 residues in the CDR3. The CDR3 region is CATSLRSGAPYF. The CDR3 nucleotides are TGTGCCACCAGCTTGCGATCAGGAGCGCCGTACTTC.

This clonotype was counted at least ten times. The CDR3 nucleotides read TGTGCCAGCAGTTTATCCAGACAGATCTTCGATCAGCCCCAGCATTTT. The encoded protein is CASSLSRQIFDQPQHF. The V call is TRBV27, the J call TRBJ1-5; D may be TRBD1 (5 bases). The CDR3 spans 16 residues. Trimming removed 0 bases at V and 5 bases at J, with 14 bases between. Germline CDR1 MNHEY, CDR2 SMNVEV (reference sequence).

Remarks on this clonotype: A junction end diverges from the germline sequence, so it may reflect a read error. This rearrangement joins TRBV6-1 to TRBJ1-2; D gene unclear. The germline V gene encodes CDR1 MNHNS and CDR2 SASEGT. This CDR3 region has 13 residues. The CDR3 DNA sequence: TGTGCCAGCAGTGAAGCTCATGACACGGCGGATAACTTC. It specifies CASSEAHDTADNF.

The chain recombines TRBV27 with TRBJ2-7, with D maybe TRBD1 (6 bases). CDR1 and CDR2 (germline): MNHEY, SMNVEV (reference sequence). The CDR3 spans 14 residues. Trimming took off 5 bases at V and 2 bases at J, with 13 bases between the two ends. Written as DNA, the CDR3 is TGTGCCAGCAGTGTTATCAGGGGCCCCTACGAGCAGTACTTC. Amino acids: CASSVIRGPYEQYF.